This record looks at one T cell receptor beta chain sequence and its context. The data derive from a study of T cells of healthy individuals. A single record per CDR3 protein comes from TCRdb applying MiXCR to the 5' RACE reads. This table holds 90,000 to 100,000 distinct CDR3 sequences, 15% to 20% found once. V was clipped by 3 bases and J by 6 bases, with 6 bases between them. The germline gives CDR1 MDHEN, CDR2 SYDVKM. The CDR3 runs to 11 residues. The clonotype comes from a human donor in good health. The V gene is TRBV28, the J gene TRBJ2-7, with D possibly being TRBD2 (5 bases). This CDR3 reads CASSFEGEQYF. The CDR3 DNA sequence: TGTGCCAGCAGTTTCGAGGGCGAGCAGTACTTC.